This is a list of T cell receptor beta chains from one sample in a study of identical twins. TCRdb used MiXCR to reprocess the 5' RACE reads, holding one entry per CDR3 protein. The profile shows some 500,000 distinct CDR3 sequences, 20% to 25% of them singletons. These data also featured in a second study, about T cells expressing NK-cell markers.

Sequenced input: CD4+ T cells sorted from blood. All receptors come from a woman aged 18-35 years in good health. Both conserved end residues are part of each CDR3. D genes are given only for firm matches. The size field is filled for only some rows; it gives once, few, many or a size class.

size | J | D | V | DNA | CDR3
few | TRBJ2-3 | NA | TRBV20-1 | TGCAGTACCCCGGGGGGCGCGGGGGGCACAGATACGCAGTATTTT | CSTPGGAGGTDTQYF
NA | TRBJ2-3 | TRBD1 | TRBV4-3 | TGCGCCAGCAGCCCTCGGACAGGGCTACGAGATACGCAGTATTTT | CASSPRTGLRDTQYF
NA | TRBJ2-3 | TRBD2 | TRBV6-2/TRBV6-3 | TGTGCCAGCAGTCACTTAGCGGGAGGGCCCGCGGATACGCAGTATTTT | CASSHLAGGPADTQYF
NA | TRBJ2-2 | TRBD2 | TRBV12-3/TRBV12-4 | TGTGCCTTCAGTTTAGGGTGGTGGTTGACTAGCGGTCGAACCGGGGAGCTGTTTTTT | CAFSLGWWLTSGRTGELFF
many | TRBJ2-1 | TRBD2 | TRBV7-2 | TGTGCCAGCAGTCCCGGGACTAGCGGACACAATGAGCAGTTCTTC | CASSPGTSGHNEQFF
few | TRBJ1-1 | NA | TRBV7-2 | TGTGCCAGCAGCTTCGGGGGCGCGAGGACTGAAGCTTTCTTT | CASSFGGARTEAFF
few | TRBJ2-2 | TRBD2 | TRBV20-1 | TGCAGTGCTAGAGAAACTAGCGGGAGTGCGACCGGGGAGCTGTTTTTT | CSARETSGSATGELFF
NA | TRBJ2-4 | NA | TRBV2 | TGTGCCAGCAGTGAATTGGGGCCTAGTTACATTCAGTACTTC | CASSELGPSYIQYF
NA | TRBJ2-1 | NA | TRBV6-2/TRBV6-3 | TGTGCCAGCTGTCGGGTCCCCTACAATGAGCAGTTCTTC | CASCRVPYNEQFF
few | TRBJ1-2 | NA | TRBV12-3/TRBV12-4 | TGTGCCAGCAGTTTAGGTCTCCGGAGAGCTAACTATGGCTACACCTTC | CASSLGLRRANYGYTF
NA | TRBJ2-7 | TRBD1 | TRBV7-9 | TGTGCCAGCAGCTTAGCCGGGACAGGGAGCTCCTACGAGCAGTACTTC | CASSLAGTGSSYEQYF
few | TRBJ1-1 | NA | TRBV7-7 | TGTGCTAGCAGCTTCACTACGAACACTGAAGCTTTCTTT | CASSFTTNTEAFF
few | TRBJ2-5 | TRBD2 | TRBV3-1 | TGTGCCAGCAGCCAAACCAGCGGGGGCGAGACCCAGTACTTC | CASSQTSGGETQYF
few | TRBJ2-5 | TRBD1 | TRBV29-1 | TGCAGCCATGGGACAGGGTTTCAAGAGACCCAGTACTTC | CSHGTGFQETQYF
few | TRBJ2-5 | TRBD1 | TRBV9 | TGTGCCAGCAGCATAACAGGGGAAGAGACCCAGTACTTC | CASSITGEETQYF